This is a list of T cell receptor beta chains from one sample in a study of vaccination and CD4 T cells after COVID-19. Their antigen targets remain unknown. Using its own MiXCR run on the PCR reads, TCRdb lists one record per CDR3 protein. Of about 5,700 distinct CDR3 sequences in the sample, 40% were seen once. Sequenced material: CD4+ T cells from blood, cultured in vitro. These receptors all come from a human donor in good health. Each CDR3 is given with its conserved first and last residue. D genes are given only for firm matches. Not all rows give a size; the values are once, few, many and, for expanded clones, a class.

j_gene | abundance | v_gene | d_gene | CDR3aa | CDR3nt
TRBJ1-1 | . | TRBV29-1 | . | CSAGQSNTEAFF | TGCAGCGCTGGACAATCTAACACTGAAGCTTTCTTT
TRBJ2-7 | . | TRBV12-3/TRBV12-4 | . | CASTLGTSYEQYF | TGTGCCAGCACCTTGGGGACCTCCTACGAGCAGTACTTC
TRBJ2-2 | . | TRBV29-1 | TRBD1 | CSVEGTGLTGELFF | TGCAGCGTAGAGGGGACAGGGCTCACCGGGGAGCTGTTTTTT
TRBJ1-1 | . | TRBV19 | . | CASSFRANTEAFF | TGTGCCAGTAGTTTCAGAGCGAACACTGAAGCTTTCTTT
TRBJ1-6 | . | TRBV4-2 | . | CASSQDLGRNNSPLHF | TGTGCCAGCAGCCAAGATCTGGGGAGGAATAATTCACCCCTCCACTTT
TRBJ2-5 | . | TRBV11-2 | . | CASSLGGAHKETQYF | TGTGCCAGCAGCTTAGGCGGGGCCCATAAAGAGACCCAGTACTTC
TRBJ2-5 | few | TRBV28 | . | CASSPHMLPAETQYF | TGTGCCAGCAGTCCTCACATGCTCCCCGCGGAGACCCAGTACTTC
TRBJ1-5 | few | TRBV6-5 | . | CASSYSEAGLQPQHF | TGTGCCAGCAGTTACTCAGAGGCAGGGTTACAGCCCCAGCATTTT
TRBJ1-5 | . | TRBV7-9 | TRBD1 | CASSLGTGEAPQHF | TGTGCCAGCAGCTTAGGGACAGGCGAAGCGCCCCAGCATTTT
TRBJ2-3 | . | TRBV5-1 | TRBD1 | CASSLSGQGNTQYF | TGCGCCAGCAGCTTGTCGGGACAGGGGAATACGCAGTATTTT
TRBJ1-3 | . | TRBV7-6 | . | CASSPGTSGNTIYF | TGTGCCAGCAGCCCCGGGACATCTGGAAACACCATATATTTT
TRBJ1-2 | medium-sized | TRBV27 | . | CASSLARASYGYTF | TGTGCCAGCAGTTTAGCCAGGGCCTCGTATGGCTACACCTTC
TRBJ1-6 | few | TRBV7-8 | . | CASSLVPTSPLHF | TGTGCCAGCAGCTTAGTACCGACATCACCCCTCCACTTT
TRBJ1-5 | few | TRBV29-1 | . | CSVRAGDQPQHF | TGCAGCGTTCGGGCTGGGGATCAGCCCCAGCATTTT
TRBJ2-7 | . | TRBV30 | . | CAWSVLRSSYEQYF | TGTGCCTGGAGTGTACTGAGGAGCTCCTACGAGCAGTACTTC
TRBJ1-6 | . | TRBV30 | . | CAWREPGNSPLHF | TGTGCCTGGAGGGAACCGGGGAATTCACCCCTCCACTTT
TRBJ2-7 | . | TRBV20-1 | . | CSARGLNYEQYF | TGCAGTGCTAGAGGACTGAACTACGAGCAGTACTTC
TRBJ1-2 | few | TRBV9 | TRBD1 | CASSADRGNYGYTF | TGTGCCAGCAGCGCCGACAGGGGGAACTATGGCTACACCTTC
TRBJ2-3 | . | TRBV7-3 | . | CASSLIGGAGTDTQYF | TGTGCCAGCAGCTTAATAGGGGGGGCGGGCACAGATACGCAGTATTTT
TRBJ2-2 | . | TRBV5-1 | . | CASSWTGQNTGELFF | TGCGCCAGCAGCTGGACGGGGCAGAACACCGGGGAGCTGTTTTTT
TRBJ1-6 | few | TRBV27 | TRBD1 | CASSMDRGNSPLHF | TGTGCCAGCAGCATGGACAGGGGGAATTCACCCCTCCACTTT
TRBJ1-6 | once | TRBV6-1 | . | CASRFSTPLGSYNSPLHF | TGTGCCAGCCGCTTTTCGACCCCTCTAGGTTCCTATAATTCACCCCTCCACTTT
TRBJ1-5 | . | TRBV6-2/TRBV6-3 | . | CASSYSGGLNQPQHF | TGTGCCAGCAGTTACTCCGGCGGGCTCAATCAGCCCCAGCATTTT